The next 7 T cell receptor beta chains were all read from a single sample in a study of T cell responses to AZD1222 COVID-19 vaccine. Clones were read by immunoSEQ multiplex PCR, and TCRdb kept only the in-frame ones, dropping some. Of 90,000 to 140,000 clones listed, approximately 90% are singletons. The starting material was peripheral blood, obtained on day 0 of AZD1222 vaccination. The receptors stem from an adult in good health.

The V gene is TRBV4-1, the J gene TRBJ2-4; the D gene is possibly TRBD2 (6 bases). Trimming removed 1 base at V and 3 bases at J, with 16 bases between. This CDR3 has 17 amino acids. CDR1 and CDR2 (germline): MGHRA, YSYEKL. CDR3 amino acids: CASSQVLAGLGKNIQYF. The CDR3 DNA sequence: TGCGCCAGCAGCCAAGTATTGGCGGGGCTGGGCAAAAACATTCAGTACTTC.

J is TRBJ1-2 and V is TRBV3-1 (or the pseudogene TRBV3-2), with D unclear. CDR1 is LGHDT and CDR2 is YNNKEL in the germline V gene (reference sequence). The V end lost 0 bases, the J end lost 4 bases, and 12 bases lay between the germline ends. The CDR3 is 15 amino acids. In DNA, the CDR3 is TGTGCCAGCAGCCAAGATCGCGGGCACGCCTATGGCTACACCTTC. This codes for CASSQDRGHAYGYTF.

V usage is TRBV18 and J usage is TRBJ1-5; a possible D gene is TRBD1 (5 bases). The ends were cut back, 2 bases at V and 0 bases at J, with 11 bases in the middle. The CDR3 has 16 amino acids. The germline V gene encodes CDR1 KGHSH and CDR2 LQKENI. The CDR3 here is CASSPEGPYSNQPQHF. CDR3 in DNA: TGTGCCAGCTCACCAGAGGGACCCTATAGCAATCAGCCCCAGCATTTT.

V usage is TRBV2 and J usage is TRBJ1-4; D is unclear. CDR3 length: 12 amino acids. Germline-derived CDR1 and CDR2 are SNHLY and FYNNEI. Trimming took 2 bases from V and 8 from J, leaving 6 bases between them. The CDR3 nucleotides are TGTGCCAGCAGTGAACGGTTAGAAAAACTGTTTTTT. This sequence encodes CASSERLEKLFF.

This chain links TRBV4-3 with TRBJ2-1, with 12 nucleotides matching TRBD2. This CDR3 comprises 16 residues. Trimming cost V 3 bases and J 7 bases; bases outside gene matches: 7. Germline V CDR1 and CDR2: LGHNA, YSLEER. The CDR3 is CASSHLGLAGPNEQFF. CDR3 DNA: TGCGCCAGCAGCCATCTCGGACTAGCGGGACCGAATGAGCAGTTCTTC.

The chain couples TRBV6-2 or TRBV6-3 to TRBJ2-1; D is possibly TRBD1 (5 bases). V lost 2 bases to trimming and J lost 3 bases, with 11 bases between them. Germline CDR1 reads MNHEY; CDR2 reads SVGEGT. This CDR3 is built from 15 residues. CDR3 sequence: CASSYPRALYNEQFF. The CDR3 DNA follows: TGTGCCAGCAGTTACCCCAGGGCCCTCTACAATGAGCAGTTCTTC.

This sequence joins TRBV28 and TRBJ2-1; possible D gene TRBD2, 5 bases. CDR1 is MDHEN, CDR2 SYDVKM, per germline. V lost 6 bases and J 0 bases, leaving 15 bases between the germline ends. The CDR3 is 16 amino acids. The CDR3 reads CASRPTTPSSYNEQFF. Written as DNA, the CDR3 is TGTGCCAGCAGACCGACTACCCCCAGCTCCTACAATGAGCAGTTCTTC.